The following is a TCR beta chain sequence with its context. Its matching antigen is unknown. For repertoire sequencing, the TCR beta CDR3 regions were amplified from RNA transcripts. RT-PCR in the first round used HTBI primers; a second-round multiplex PCR followed. MiXCR, applied by TCRdb to the multiplex PCR reads, yields one record per CDR3 protein. Of approximately 480,000 distinct CDR3 sequences in the sample, about an eighth were seen once. V lost 5 bases, J lost 3 bases, and 5 bases stayed unmatched. The CDR3 contains 14 residues. This sample is part of a study of Graves' ophthalmopathy and Graves' hyperthyroidism. Study outcomes and limitations: Ophthalmopathy cases were distinguished from stable hyperthyroidism by a 13-signature model, reaching around 88% sensitivity and 81.08% specificity.

The TCR originated in a woman in her twenties or thirties with Graves' ophthalmopathy. The rearrangement joins TRBV12-3 or TRBV12-4 to TRBJ2-5; TRBD2 agrees at 8 bases. Sequencing was done on a sample of blood. CDR3 in amino acids: CASSTLGGEETQYF. DNA of the CDR3: TGTGCCAGCAGTACCCTCGGGGGGGAAGAGACCCAGTACTTC.